This TCR beta chain was retrieved from a study of siplizumab effects on memory and regulatory T cells. Study-level results: The alloresponse seemed to draw substantially on naive T cells, which appeared more diverse than memory cells.

The repertoire was sequenced with immunoSEQ multiplex PCR; TCRdb's copy has only in-frame clones and lacks some. Among about 87,000 clones, approximately 90% were seen once, and the ten largest hold 15%. Details on this clone: Its specificity is not known.

Trimming took off 2 bases at V and 3 bases at J, with 10 bases between the two ends. This CDR3 comprises 15 residues. Per germline, CDR1 SGHVS and CDR2 FQNEAQ. The sample consisted of CD4+ T cells sorted from blood. This sequence joins TRBV7-8 and TRBJ1-4; weak D call: TRBD1 (6 bases). The TCR originated in a human donor in good health. This CDR3 is CASSLRGESNEKLFF. The CDR3 region has the DNA TGTGCCAGCAGCTTAAGGGGGGAATCTAATGAAAAACTGTTTTTT. Combining the CDR3 with reference TRBV7-8 and TRBJ1-4 gives the whole variable domain GAGVSQSPRYKVAKRGQDVALRCDPISGHVSLFWYQQALGQGPEFLTYFQNEAQLDKSGLPSDRFFAERPEGSVSTLKIQRTQQEDSAVYLCASSLRGESNEKLFFGSGTQLSVL.